This T cell receptor beta chain was documented in a study of blood T cell repertoires in COVID-19. Germline CDR1 reads SEHNR; CDR2 reads FQNEAQ (reference sequence). This CDR3 is built from 14 residues. After removal of 5 bases from V and 2 bases from J, the junction contained 3 bases not matched to a gene. Clones were sequenced by immunoSEQ multiplex PCR, and TCRdb holds only the in-frame ones, with some missing. The sample contains under 250,000 clones, around 84% of which appear only once. The genes are TRBV7-9 and TRBJ1-1; 9 bases align to TRBD1. Sample: peripheral blood. This TCR derives from a woman aged 40 to 55 who had recovered from COVID-19. The CDR3 region has the DNA TGTGCCAGCAGCCGGGACAGGGTTAACACTGAAGCTTTCTTT. Its protein product is CASSRDRVNTEAFF.